This section outlines one TCR beta chain sequence together with its context. Its specificity is unknown. Expressed TCRB transcripts were sequenced because the isolated RNA had all been reverse transcribed beforehand. The average output of naive, central memory and regulatory T cell samples was 3 million to 4 million reads. TCRdb's table, derived via immunoSEQ multiplex PCR, lists solely in-frame clones and lacks some. The sample has a few hundred thousand clones, less than 15% seen once. V was trimmed by 2 bases and J by 4 bases, leaving 13 bases between them. Germline V gene data show CDR1 as SGHTS and CDR2 as YDEGEE. The CDR3 length is 15 residues. The data originate from a study of beta chain features in type 1 diabetes. Study outcomes and limitations: Equally in patients and controls, shorter templates might have been favored by PCR.

The receptor was isolated from a woman between 18 and 30 years old in good health. V gene TRBV5-8 combines with J gene TRBJ1-5; no definite D call. Sequenced input: naive CD4+ T cells from blood. The chain's CDR3 is CASSFGTGENQPQHF. CDR3 nucleotides: TGTGCCAGCAGCTTTGGTACGGGAGAAAATCAGCCCCAGCATTTT.